The entry below gives a single TCR beta chain sequence along with its context. Patients all relapsed after autologous stem cell transplantation, and there was variation in brentuximab vedotin exposure. The data stem from a study of PD-1 blockade in classical Hodgkin lymphoma. The CDR3 is made up of 15 amino acids. The V gene's germline CDR1 is MNHEY and CDR2 SVGAGI. V lost 6 bases and J 7 bases, leaving 18 bases between the germline ends. Profiling relied on immunoSEQ multiplex PCR, and the TCRdb table lists in-frame clones only, not all of them. The data contain fewer than 25,000 clones, over 65% of them seen just once; the ten biggest clones take up about 40%.

The specimen was peripheral blood mononuclear cells (PBMCs), collected before the second cycle of nivolumab. The TCR was taken from a human donor with classical Hodgkin lymphoma. The chain uses TRBV6-5 and TRBJ2-2; D may correspond to TRBD1 or TRBD2 (5 bases each). CDR3 DNA: TGTGCCAGCAGCCCCCAGAGGGGAAAGGGCGGGGAGCTGTTTTTT. As protein: CASSPQRGKGGELFF.